This TCR beta chain originates from a study of regulatory T cells in long-lasting Graves disease. Study conclusions and caveats: When disease was persistent, TRBV28, TRBJ1-2 and TRBJ2-5 were the favored segments.

Germline V gene sequence: CDR1 SGHRS, CDR2 YFSETQ. The V gene end was trimmed by 4 bases and the J gene end by 6 bases; junction bases not matched to a gene: 12. The CDR3 runs 17 residues. This sample's time point: newly diagnosed GD, antithyroid drugs for less than 3 months. The TCR library was made from RNA that had been extracted from PBMCs in TRIzol. Ten or more counts support this clonotype. What it recognizes is unknown. Arm-PCR of CDR3 regions with iRepertoire HTBI primers generated TCR beta libraries. MiXCR, applied by TCRdb to the multiplex PCR reads, yields one record per CDR3 protein. Among over 500,000 distinct CDR3 sequences, more than 15% were seen once, and the ten largest hold around 12%. The data were also submitted as part of a second study, on T cells in Graves' hyperthyroidism and ophthalmopathy.

The chain has TRBV5-1 and TRBJ2-1; 11 nucleotides match TRBD2. The sample in question was peripheral blood mononuclear cells (PBMCs), obtained at new diagnosis, from a patient treated with antithyroid drugs. The TCR was taken from a man younger than 35 with Graves disease. CDR3 DNA: TGCGCCAGCAGCCCGTCTCCTCTAGCGGGAGGTTCCAATGAGCAGTTCTTC. Translating it yields CASSPSPLAGGSNEQFF.